What follows describes a single TCR beta chain. This record comes from a study of blood T cell repertoires in COVID-19. On the study more broadly: Whether acute or convalescent, the COVID-19 samples came from the United States, Italy and Spain. T cells, B-cell-depleted T cells, or PBMCs supplied cDNA or gDNA.

Per the original methods: Nucleated cell counts were estimated from reference gene primer amplification. Produced via immunoSEQ multiplex PCR; TCRdb's table is partial and in-frame only. V and J calls and clone size are copied from that table; D and trimming were computed from the DNA. Of some 210,000 clones listed, roughly 82% are singletons. V was shortened by 7 bases and J by 3 bases, with 15 bases between the two germline ends. The V gene's germline CDR1 is MNHEY and CDR2 SVGAGI. The CDR3 sequence is 14 residues long. This TCR was recovered from a woman aged 40 to 50 with acute or convalescent COVID-19. The chain carries TRBV6-5 and TRBJ1-1; tentative D call: TRBD1 (5 bases). The sample was peripheral blood. The DNA for the CDR3 is TGTGCCAGCACTAAGCAGGGTGTCGACACTGAAGCTTTCTTT. It encodes CASTKQGVDTEAFF.